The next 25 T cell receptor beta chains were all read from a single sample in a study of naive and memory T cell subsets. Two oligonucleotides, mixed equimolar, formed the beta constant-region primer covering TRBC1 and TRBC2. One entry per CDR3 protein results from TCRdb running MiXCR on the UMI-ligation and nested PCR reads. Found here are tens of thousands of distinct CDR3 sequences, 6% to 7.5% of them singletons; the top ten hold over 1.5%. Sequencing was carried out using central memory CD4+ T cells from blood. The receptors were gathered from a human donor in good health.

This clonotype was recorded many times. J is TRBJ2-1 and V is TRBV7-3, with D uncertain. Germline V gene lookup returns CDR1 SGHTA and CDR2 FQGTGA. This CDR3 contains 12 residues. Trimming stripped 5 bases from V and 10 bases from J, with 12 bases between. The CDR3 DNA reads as TGTGCCAGCAGCCTCCTGTACGGCGAGCAGTTCTTC. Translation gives CASSLLYGEQFF.

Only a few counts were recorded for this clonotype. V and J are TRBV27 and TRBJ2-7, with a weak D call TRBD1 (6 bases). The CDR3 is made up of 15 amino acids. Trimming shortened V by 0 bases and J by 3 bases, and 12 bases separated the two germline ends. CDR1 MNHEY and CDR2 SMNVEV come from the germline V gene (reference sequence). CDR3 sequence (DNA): TGTGCCAGCAGTTTATCAGTACAGGGTTACTACGAGCAGTACTTC. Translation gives CASSLSVQGYYEQYF.

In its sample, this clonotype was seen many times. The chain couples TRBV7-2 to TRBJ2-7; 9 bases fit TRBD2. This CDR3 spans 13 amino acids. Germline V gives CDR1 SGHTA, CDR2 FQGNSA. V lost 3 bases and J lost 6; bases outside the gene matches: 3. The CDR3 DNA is TGTGCCAGCAGCTTCCTAGCGGGGTCCGAGCAGTACTTC. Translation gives CASSFLAGSEQYF.

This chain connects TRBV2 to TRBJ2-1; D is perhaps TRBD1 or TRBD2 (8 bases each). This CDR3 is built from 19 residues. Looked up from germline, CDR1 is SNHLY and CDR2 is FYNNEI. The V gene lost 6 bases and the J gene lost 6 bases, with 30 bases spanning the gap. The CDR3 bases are TGTGCCAGCAGGATGCCGCAGGGGGCGAGGAGCGGGAGAGGCAATGAGCAGTTCTTC. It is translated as CASRMPQGARSGRGNEQFF.

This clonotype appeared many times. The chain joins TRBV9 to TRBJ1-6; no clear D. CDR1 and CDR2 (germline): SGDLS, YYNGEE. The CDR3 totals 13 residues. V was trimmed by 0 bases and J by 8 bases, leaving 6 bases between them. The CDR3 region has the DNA TGTGCCAGCAGCGTAGCCGGGGATTCACCCCTCCACTTT. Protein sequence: CASSVAGDSPLHF. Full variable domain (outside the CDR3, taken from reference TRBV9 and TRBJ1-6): DSGVTQTPKHLITATGQRVTLRCSPRSGDLSVYWYQQSLDQGLQFLIQYYNGEERAKGNILERFSAQQFPDLHSELNLSSLELGDSALYFCASSVAGDSPLHFGNGTRLTVT.

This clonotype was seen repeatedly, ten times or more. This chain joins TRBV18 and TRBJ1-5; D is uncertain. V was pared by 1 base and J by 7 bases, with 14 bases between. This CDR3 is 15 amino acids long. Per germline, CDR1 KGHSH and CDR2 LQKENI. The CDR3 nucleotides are TGTGCCAGCTCACCACTAAAGACGGATCGACAGCCCCAGCATTTT. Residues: CASSPLKTDRQPQHF.

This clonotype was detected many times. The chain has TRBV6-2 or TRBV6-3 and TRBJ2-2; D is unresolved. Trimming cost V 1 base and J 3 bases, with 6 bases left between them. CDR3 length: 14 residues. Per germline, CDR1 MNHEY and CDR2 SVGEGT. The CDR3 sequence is CASSYYQDTGELFF. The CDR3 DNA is TGTGCCAGCAGTTACTACCAGGACACCGGGGAGCTGTTTTTT.

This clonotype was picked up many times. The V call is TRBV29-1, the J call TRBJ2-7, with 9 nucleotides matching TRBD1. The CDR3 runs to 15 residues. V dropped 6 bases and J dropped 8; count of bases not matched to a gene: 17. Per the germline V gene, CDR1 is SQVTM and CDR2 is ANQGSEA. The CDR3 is CSVAASGTGSRKQYF. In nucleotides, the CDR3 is TGCAGCGTGGCAGCCTCCGGGACAGGGAGTAGAAAGCAGTACTTC.

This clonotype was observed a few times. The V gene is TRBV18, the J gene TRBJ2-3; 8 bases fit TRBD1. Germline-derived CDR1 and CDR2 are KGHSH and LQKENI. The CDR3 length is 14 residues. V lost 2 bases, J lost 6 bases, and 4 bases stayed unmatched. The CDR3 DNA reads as TGTGCCAGCTCACCATTAGGACAGGGTGATACGCAGTATTTT. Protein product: CASSPLGQGDTQYF.

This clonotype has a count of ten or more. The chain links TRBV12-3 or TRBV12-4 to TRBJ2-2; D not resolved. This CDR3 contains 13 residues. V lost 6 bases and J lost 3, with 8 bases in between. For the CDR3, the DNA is TGTGCCAGCAGCCAACTTTACACCGGGGAGCTGTTTTTT. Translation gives CASSQLYTGELFF.

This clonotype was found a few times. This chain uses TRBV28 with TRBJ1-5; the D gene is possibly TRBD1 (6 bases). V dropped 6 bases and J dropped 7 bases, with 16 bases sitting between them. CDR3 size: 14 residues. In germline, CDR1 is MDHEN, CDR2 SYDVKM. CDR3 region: CASRYGGAGQPQHF. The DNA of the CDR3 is TGTGCCAGCAGGTACGGGGGGGCAGGGCAGCCCCAGCATTTT. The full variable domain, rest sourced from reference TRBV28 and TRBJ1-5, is DVKVTQSSRYLVKRTGEKVFLECVQDMDHENMFWYRQDPGLGLRLIYFSYDVKMKEKGDIPEGYSVSREKKERFSLILESASTNQTSMYLCASRYGGAGQPQHFGDGTRLSIL.

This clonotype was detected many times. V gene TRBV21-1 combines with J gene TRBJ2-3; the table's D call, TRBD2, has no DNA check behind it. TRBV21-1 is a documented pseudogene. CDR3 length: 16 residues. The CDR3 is CASRSSGTTYTDTQYF. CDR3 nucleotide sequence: TGTGCCAGCAGGTCTAGCGGGACTACCTACACAGATACGCAGTATTTT.

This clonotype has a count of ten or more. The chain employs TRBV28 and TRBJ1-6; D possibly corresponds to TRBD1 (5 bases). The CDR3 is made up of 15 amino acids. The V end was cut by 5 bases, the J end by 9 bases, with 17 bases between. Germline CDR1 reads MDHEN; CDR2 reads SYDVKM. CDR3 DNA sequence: TGTGCCAGCAGTAGCTTAGACGGGGGATCTTCACCCCTCCACTTT. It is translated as CASSSLDGGSSPLHF.

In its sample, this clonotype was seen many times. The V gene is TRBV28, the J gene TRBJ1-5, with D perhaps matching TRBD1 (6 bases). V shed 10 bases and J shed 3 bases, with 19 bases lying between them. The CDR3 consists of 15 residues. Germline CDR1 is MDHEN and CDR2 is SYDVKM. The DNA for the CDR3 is TGTGCCACCAAGAGAAACAGGGCTCTCAATCAGCCCCAGCATTTT. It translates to CATKRNRALNQPQHF.

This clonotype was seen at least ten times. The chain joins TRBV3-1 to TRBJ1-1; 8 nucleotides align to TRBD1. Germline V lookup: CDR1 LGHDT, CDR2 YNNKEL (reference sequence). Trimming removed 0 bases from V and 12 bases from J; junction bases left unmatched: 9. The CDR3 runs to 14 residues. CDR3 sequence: CASSQDLRRQGPFF. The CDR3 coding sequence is TGTGCCAGCAGCCAAGATCTTAGGAGACAGGGGCCTTTCTTT.

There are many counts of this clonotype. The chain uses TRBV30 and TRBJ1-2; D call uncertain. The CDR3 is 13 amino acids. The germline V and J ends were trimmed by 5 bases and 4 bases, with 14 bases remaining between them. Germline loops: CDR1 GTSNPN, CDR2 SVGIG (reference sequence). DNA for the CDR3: TGTGCCTGGCGCGAGGAGGGATTCTATGGCTACACCTTC. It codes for CAWREEGFYGYTF.

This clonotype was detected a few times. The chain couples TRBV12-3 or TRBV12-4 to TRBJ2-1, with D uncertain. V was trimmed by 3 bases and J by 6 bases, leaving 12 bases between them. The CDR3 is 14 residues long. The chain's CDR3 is CASSFRVQINEQFF. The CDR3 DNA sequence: TGTGCCAGCAGTTTTCGGGTTCAGATCAATGAGCAGTTCTTC.

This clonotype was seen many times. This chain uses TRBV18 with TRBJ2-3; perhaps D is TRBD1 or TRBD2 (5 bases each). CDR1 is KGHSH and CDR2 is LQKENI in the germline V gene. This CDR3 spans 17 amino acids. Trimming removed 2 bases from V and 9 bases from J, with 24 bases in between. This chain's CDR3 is CASSPSVSASARGTQYF. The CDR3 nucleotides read TGTGCCAGCTCACCATCAGTCTCAGCGTCGGCACGGGGCACGCAGTATTTT. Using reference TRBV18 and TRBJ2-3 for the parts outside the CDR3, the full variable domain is NAGVMQNPRHLVRRRGQEARLRCSPMKGHSHVYWYRQLPEEGLKFMVYLQKENIIDESGMPKERFSAEFPKEGPSILRIQQVVRGDSAAYFCASSPSVSASARGTQYFGPGTRLTVL.

The CDR3 nucleotides read TGTGCCAGCAGGACGGACAGGACCTCTCTAGTACCCGATACGCAGTATTTT. It specifies CASRTDRTSLVPDTQYF. The rearrangement links TRBV6-2 or TRBV6-3 to TRBJ2-3, with 7 bases lining up with TRBD1. This CDR3 contains 17 residues. Unmatched junction bases numbered 18, after V lost 6 bases and J lost 6 bases. From germline, CDR1 is MNHEY and CDR2 SVGEGT.

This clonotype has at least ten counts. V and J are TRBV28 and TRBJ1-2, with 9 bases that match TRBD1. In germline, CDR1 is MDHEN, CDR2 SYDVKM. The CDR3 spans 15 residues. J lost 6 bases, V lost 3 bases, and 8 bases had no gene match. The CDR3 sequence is CASSLTGGRSNGYTF. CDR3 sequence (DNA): TGTGCCAGCAGTTTGACAGGGGGGAGGTCAAATGGCTACACCTTC.

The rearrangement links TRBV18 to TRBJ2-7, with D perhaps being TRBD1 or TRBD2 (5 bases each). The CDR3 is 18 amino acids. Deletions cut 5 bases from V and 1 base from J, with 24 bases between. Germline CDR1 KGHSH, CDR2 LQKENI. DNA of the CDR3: TGTGCCAGCTCAACATCCGGGACCTCCTCGGCCACTTCCTACGAGCAGTACTTC. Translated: CASSTSGTSSATSYEQYF.

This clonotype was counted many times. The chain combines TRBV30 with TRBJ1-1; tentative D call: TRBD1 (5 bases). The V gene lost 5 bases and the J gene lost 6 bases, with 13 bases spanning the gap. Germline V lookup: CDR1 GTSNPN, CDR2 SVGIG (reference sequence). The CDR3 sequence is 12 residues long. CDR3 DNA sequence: TGTGCCTGGTTATCGGGGGGGGCTGAAGCTTTCTTT. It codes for CAWLSGGAEAFF.

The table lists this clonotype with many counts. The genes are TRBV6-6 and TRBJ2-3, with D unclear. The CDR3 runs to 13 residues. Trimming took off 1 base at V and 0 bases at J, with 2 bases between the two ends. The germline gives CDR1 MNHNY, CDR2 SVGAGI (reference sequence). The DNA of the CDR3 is TGTGCCAGCAGTTACTTTAGCACAGATACGCAGTATTTT. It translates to CASSYFSTDTQYF.

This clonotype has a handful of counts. The CDR3: CASSDTGGYGQYF. CDR3 in DNA: TGTGCCAGCAGCGATACAGGGGGATATGGCCAGTACTTC. The chain has TRBV6-6 and TRBJ2-5; TRBD1 aligns across 8 bases. The CDR3 has 13 amino acids. Germline CDR1 and CDR2: MNHNY and SVGAGI (reference sequence). The J segment lost 10 bases and the V segment lost 6 bases, leaving 10 bases of the junction unmatched.

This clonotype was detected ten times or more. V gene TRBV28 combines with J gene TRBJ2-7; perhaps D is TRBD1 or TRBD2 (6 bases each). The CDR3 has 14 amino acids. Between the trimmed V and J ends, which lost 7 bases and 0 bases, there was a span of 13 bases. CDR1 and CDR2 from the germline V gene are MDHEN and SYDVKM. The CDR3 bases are TGTGCCAGCACCCCTGGAGGGGGCTCCTACGAGCAGTACTTC. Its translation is CASTPGGGSYEQYF.